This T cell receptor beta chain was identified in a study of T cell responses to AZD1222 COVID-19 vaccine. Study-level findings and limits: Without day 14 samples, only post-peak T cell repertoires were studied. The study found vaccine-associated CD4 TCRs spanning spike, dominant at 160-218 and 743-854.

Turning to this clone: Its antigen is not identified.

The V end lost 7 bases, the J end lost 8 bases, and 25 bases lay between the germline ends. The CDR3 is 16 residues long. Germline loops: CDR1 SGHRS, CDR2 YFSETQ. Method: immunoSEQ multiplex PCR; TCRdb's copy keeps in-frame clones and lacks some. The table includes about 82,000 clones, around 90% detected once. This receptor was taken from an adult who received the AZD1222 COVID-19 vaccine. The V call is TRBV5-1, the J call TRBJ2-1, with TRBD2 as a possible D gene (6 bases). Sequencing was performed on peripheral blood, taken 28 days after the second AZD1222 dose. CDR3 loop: CASAPSGTRALHEQFF. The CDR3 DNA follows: TGCGCCAGCGCCCCCTCCGGGACTCGGGCCCTGCATGAGCAGTTCTTC.